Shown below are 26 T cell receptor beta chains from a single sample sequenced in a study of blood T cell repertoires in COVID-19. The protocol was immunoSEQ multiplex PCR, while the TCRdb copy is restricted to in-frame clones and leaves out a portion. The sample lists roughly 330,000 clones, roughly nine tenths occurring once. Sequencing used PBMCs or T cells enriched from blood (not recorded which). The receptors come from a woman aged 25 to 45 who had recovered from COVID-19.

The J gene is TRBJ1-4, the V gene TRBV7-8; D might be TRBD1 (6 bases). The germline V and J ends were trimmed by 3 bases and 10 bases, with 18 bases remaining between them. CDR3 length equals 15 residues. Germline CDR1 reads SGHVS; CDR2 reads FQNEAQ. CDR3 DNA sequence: TGTGCCAGCAGCTTGGAACGCGCGGGAGGGGGAAAACTGTTTTTT. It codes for CASSLERAGGGKLFF.

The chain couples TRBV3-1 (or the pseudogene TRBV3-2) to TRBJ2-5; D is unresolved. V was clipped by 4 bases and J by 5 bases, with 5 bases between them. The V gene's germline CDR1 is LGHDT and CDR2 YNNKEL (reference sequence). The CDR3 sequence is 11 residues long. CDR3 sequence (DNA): TGTGCCAGCAGCCTTTCTGAGACCCAGTACTTC. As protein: CASSLSETQYF.

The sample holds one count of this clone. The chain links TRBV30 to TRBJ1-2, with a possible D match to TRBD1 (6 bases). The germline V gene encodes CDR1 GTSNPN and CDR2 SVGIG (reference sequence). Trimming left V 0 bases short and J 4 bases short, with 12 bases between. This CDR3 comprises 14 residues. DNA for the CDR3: TGTGCCTGGAGTGTACAAGGGGGGGTCTATGGCTACACCTTC. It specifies CAWSVQGGVYGYTF.

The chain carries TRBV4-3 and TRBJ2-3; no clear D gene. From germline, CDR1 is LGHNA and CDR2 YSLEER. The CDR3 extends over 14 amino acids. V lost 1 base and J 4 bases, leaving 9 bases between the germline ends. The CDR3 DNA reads TGCGCCAGCAGCCAAGGTATAGAATCAGATACGCAGTATTTT. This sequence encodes CASSQGIESDTQYF.

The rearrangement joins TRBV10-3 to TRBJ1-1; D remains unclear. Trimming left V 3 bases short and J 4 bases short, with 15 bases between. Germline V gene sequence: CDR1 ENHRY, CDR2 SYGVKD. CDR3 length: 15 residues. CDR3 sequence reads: CAISDQSRGFTEAFF. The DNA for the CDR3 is TGTGCCATCAGTGACCAATCGCGAGGGTTCACTGAAGCTTTCTTT.

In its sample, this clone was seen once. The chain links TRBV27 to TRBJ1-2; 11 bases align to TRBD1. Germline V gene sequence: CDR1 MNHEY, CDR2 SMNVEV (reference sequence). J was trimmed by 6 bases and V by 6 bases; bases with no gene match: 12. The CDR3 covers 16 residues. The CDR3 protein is CASRKPGQGGLNGYTF. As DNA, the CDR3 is TGTGCCAGCAGAAAGCCGGGACAGGGGGGCCTAAATGGCTACACCTTC.

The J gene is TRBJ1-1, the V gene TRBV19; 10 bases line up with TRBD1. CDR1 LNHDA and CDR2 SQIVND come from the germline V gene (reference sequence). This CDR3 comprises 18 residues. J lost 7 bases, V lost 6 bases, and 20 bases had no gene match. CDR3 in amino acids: CASSNPPDRGLLRGEAFF. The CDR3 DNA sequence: TGTGCCAGTAGCAACCCCCCCGACAGGGGGCTCTTGAGGGGTGAAGCTTTCTTT. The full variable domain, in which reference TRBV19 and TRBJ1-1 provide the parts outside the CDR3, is DGGITQSPKYLFRKEGQNVTLSCEQNLNHDAMYWYRQDPGQGLRLIYYSQIVNDFQKGDIAEGYSVSREKKESFPLTVTSAQKNPTAFYLCASSNPPDRGLLRGEAFFGQGTRLTVV.

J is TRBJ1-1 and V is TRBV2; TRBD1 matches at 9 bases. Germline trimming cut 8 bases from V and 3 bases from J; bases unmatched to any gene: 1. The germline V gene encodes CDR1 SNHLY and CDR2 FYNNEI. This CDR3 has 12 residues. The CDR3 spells CASGTGYTEAFF. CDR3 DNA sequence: TGTGCCAGCGGGACAGGGTACACTGAAGCTTTCTTT.

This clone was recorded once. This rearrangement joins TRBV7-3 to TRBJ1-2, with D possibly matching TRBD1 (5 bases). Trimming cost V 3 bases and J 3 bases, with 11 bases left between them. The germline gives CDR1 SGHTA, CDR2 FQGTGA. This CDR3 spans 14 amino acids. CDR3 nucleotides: TGTGCCAGCAGCTTCGGGTGGGGGGACTATGGCTACACCTTC. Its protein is CASSFGWGDYGYTF.

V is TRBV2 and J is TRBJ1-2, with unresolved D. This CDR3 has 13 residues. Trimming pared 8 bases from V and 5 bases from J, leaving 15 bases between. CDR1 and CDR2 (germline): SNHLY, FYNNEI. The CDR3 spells CASGPPGEYGYTF. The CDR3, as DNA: TGTGCCAGCGGGCCCCCCGGCGAGTATGGCTACACCTTC.

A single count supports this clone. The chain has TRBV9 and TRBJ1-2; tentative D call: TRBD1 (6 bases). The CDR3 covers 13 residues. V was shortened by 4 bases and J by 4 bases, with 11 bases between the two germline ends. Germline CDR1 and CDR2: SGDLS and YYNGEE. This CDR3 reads CASSPGVGYGYTF. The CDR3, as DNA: TGTGCCAGCAGCCCAGGGGTTGGCTATGGCTACACCTTC.

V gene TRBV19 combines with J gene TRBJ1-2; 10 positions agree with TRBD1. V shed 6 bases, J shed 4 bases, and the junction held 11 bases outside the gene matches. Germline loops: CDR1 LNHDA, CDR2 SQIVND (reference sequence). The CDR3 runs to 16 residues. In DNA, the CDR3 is TGTGCCAGTAGGGATAGACAGGGGGCGTCCCCCTATGGCTACACCTTC. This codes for CASRDRQGASPYGYTF.

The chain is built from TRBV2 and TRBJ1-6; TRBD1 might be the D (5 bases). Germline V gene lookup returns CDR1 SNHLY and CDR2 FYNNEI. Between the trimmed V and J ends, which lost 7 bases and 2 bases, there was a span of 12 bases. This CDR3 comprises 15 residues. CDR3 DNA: TGTGCCAGCACAGCAGGGATGACCTATAATTCACCCCTCCACTTT. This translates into CASTAGMTYNSPLHF.

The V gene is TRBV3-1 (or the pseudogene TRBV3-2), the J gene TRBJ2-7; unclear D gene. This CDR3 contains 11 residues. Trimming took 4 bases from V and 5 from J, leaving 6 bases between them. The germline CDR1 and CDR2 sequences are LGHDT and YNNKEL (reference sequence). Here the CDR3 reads CASSLIHEQYF. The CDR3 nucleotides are TGTGCCAGCAGCCTTATCCACGAGCAGTACTTC.

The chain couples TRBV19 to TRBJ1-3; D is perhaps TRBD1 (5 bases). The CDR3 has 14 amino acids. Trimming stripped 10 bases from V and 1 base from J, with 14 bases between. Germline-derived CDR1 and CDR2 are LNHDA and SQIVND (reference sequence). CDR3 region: CATCQGSSGNTIYF. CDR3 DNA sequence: TGTGCCACCTGCCAGGGCTCATCTGGAAACACCATATATTTT.

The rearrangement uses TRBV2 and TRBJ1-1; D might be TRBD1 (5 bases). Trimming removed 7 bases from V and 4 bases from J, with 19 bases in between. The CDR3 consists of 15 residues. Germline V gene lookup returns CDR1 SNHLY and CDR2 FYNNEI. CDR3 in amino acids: CASISRGGVGTEAFF. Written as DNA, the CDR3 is TGTGCCAGCATCTCCCGGGGAGGGGTAGGCACTGAAGCTTTCTTT.

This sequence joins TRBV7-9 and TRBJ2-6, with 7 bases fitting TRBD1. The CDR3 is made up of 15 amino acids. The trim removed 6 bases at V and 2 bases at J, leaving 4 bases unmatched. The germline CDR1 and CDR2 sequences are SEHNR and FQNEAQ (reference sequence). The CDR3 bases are TGTGCCAGCAGTCAGGGGGAGCCTGGGGCCAACGTCCTGACTTTC. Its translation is CASSQGEPGANVLTF.

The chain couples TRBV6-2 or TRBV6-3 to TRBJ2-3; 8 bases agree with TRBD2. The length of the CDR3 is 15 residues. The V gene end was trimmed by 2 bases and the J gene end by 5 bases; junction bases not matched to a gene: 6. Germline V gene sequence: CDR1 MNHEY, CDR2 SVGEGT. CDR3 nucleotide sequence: TGTGCCAGCAGTTACGGAGCGGGGGTGGTAGATACGCAGTATTTT. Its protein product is CASSYGAGVVDTQYF.

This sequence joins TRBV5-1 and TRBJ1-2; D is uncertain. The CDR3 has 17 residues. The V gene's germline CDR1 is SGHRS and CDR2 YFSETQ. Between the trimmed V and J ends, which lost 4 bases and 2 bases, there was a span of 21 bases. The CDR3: CASSRSFPGQNNYGYTF. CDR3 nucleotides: TGCGCCAGCAGCCGATCCTTTCCGGGTCAGAACAACTATGGCTACACCTTC.

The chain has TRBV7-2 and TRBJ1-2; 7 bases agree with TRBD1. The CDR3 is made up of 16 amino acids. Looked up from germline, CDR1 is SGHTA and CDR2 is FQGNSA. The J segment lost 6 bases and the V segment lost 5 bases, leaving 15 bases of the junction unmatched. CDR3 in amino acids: CASSPTVRQGTDGYTF. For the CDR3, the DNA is TGTGCCAGCAGCCCCACTGTGAGACAGGGAACGGATGGCTACACCTTC. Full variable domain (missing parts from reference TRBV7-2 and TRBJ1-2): GAGVSQSPSNKVTEKGKDVELRCDPISGHTALYWYRQSLGQGLEFLIYFQGNSAPDKSGLPSDRFSAERTGGSVSTLTIQRTQQEDSAVYLCASSPTVRQGTDGYTFGSGTRLTVV.

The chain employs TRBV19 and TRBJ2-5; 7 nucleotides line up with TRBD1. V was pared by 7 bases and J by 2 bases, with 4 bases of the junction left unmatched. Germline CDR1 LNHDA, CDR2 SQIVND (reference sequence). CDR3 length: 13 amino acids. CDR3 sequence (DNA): TGTGCCAGTACCCCGACAGGGCAAGAGACCCAGTACTTC. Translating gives CASTPTGQETQYF.

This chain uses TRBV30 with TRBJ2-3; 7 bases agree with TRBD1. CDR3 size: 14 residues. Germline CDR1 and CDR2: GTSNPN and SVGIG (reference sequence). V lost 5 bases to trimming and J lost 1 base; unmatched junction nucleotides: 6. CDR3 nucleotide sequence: TGTGCCTGGTCCCTCGACAGGGGCACAGATACGCAGTATTTT. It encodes CAWSLDRGTDTQYF.

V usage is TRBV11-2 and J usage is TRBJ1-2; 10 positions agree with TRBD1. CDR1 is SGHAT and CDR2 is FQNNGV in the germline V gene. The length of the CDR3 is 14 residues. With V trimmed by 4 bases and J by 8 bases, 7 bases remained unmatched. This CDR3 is CASSSSDRGRGYTF. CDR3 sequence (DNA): TGTGCCAGCAGCTCCTCAGACAGGGGGCGAGGCTACACCTTC.

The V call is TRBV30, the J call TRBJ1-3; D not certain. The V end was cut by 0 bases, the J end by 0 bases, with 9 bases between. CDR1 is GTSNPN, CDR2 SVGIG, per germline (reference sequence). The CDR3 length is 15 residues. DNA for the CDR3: TGTGCCTGGAGTGTAACTCGAGTCTCTGGAAACACCATATATTTT. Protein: CAWSVTRVSGNTIYF.

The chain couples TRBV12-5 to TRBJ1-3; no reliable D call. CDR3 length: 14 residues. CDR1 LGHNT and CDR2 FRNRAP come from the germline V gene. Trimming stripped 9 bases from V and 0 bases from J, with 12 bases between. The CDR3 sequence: CASEAGLSGNTIYF. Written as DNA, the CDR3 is TGTGCTAGCGAGGCGGGCCTCTCTGGAAACACCATATATTTT. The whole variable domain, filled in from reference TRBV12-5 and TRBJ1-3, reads DARVTQTPRHKVTEMGQEVTMRCQPILGHNTVFWYRQTMMQGLELLAYFRNRAPLDDSGMPKDRFSAEMPDATLATLKIQPSEPRDSAVYFCASEAGLSGNTIYFGEGSWLTVV.

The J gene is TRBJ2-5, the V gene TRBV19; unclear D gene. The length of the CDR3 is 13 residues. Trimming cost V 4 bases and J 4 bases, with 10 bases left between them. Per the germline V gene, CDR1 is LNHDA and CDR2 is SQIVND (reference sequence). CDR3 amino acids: CASSNVELETQYF. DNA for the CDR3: TGTGCCAGTAGTAACGTGGAGTTAGAGACCCAGTACTTC.